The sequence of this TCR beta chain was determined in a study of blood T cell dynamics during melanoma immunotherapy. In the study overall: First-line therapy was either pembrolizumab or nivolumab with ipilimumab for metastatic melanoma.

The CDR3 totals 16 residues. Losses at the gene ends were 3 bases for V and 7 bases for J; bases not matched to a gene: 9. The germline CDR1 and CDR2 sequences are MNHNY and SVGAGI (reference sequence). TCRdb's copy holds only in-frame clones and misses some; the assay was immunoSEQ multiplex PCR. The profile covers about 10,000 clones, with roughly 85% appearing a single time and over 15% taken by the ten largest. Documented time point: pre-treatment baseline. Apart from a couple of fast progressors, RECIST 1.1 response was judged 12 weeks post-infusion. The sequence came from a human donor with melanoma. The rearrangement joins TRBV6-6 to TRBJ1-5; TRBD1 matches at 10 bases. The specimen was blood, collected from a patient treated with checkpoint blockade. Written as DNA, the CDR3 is TGTGCCAGCAGTTATCGTGGACAGGGGGTGAGGCAGCCCCAGCATTTT. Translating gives CASSYRGQGVRQPQHF.